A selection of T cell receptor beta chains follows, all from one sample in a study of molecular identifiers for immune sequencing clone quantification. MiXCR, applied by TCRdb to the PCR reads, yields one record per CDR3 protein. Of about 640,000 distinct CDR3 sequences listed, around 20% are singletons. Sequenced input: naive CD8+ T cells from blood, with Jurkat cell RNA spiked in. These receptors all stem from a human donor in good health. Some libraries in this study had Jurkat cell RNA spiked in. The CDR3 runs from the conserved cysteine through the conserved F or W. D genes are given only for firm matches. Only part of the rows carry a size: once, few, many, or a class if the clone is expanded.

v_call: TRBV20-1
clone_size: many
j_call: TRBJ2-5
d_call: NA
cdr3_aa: CSATRVGETQYF
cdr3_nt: TGCAGTGCTACCCGAGTTGGAGAGACCCAGTACTTC

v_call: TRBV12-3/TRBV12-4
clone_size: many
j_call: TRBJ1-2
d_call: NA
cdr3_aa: CASSLRDGPFYYGYTF
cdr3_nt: TGTGCCAGCAGTTTGAGAGACGGCCCGTTTTATTATGGCTACACCTTC

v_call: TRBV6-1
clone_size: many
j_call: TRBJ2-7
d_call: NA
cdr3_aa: CASSERYSEQYF
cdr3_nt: TGTGCCAGCAGTGAAAGGTACTCCGAGCAGTACTTC

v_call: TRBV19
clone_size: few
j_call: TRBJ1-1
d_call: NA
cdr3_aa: CASSIGSLGAFF
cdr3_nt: TGTGCCAGTAGTATTGGTAGCTTGGGAGCTTTCTTT

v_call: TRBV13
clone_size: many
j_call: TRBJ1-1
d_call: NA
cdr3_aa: CASSLGRHIPEAFF
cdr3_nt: TGTGCCAGCAGCTTAGGGCGACATATCCCTGAAGCTTTCTTT

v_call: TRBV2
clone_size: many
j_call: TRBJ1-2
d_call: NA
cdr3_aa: CASRLKTRYGYTF
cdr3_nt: TGTGCCAGCAGACTAAAGACACGGTATGGCTACACCTTC

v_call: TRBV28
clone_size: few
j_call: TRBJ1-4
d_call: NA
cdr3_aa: CASSFHSAANEKLFF
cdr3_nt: TGTGCCAGCAGTTTCCACTCGGCAGCTAATGAAAAACTGTTTTTT

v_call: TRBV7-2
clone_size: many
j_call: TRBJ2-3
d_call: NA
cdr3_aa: CASSYGTNPGPSLTDTQYF
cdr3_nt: TGTGCCAGCAGCTACGGCACAAACCCGGGTCCTTCTCTAACAGATACGCAGTATTTT

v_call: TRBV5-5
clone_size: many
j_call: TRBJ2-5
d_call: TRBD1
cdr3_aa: CASSSDRGEETQYF
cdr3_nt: TGTGCCAGCAGCTCCGACAGGGGGGAAGAGACCCAGTACTTC

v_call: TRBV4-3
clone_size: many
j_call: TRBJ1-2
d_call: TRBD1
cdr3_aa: CASSQDRYPNYGYTF
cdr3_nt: TGCGCCAGCAGCCAGGACAGGTACCCTAACTATGGCTACACCTTC

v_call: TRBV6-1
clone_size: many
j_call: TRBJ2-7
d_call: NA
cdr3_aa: CAISGTVYEQYF
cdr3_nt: TGTGCCATCTCCGGGACGGTGTACGAGCAGTACTTC

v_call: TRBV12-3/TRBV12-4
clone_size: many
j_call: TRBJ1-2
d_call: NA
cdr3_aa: CASTPSSHLNYGYTF
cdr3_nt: TGTGCCAGCACCCCGTCCTCACACCTTAACTATGGCTACACCTTC

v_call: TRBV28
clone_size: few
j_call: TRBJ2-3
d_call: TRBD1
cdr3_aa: CASSTTDRGITDTQYF
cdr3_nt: TGTGCCAGCAGCACAACCGACAGGGGAATCACAGATACGCAGTATTTT

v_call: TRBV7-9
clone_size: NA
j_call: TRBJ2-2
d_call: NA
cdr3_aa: CASSPGPTDTGELFF
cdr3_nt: TGTGCCAGCAGCCCGGGCCCGACGGACACCGGGGAGCTGTTTTTT

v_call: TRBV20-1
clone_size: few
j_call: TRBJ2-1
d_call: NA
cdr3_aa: CSARDLWGQKYNEQFF
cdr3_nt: TGCAGTGCTAGAGATTTGTGGGGCCAAAAATACAATGAGCAGTTCTTC

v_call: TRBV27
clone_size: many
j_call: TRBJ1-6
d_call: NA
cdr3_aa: CASSSKDQGRSYNSPLHF
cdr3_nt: TGTGCCAGCAGTTCGAAAGATCAGGGACGCTCCTATAATTCACCCCTCCACTTT

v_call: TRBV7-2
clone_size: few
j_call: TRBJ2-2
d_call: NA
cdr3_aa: CASSFGQGAGELFF
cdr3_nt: TGTGCCAGCAGCTTCGGCCAGGGTGCCGGGGAGCTGTTTTTT

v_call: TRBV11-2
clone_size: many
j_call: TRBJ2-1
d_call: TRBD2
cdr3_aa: CASSLLPSGGPNPEQFF
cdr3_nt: TGTGCCAGCAGCTTACTGCCTAGCGGGGGGCCCAATCCCGAGCAGTTCTTC

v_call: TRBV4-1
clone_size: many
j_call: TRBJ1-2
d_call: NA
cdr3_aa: CASSQGTPHGYTF
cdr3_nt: TGCGCCAGCAGCCAGGGCACACCCCATGGCTACACCTTC

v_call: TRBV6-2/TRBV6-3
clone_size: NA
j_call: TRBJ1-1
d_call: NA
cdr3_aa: CASSYSWGLETFF
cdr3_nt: TGTGCCAGCAGTTACTCGTGGGGACTTGAAACTTTCTTT

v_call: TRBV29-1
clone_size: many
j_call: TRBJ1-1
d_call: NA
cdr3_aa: CSVEGWEGLAFF
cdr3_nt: TGCAGCGTTGAAGGGTGGGAGGGGCTCGCTTTCTTT

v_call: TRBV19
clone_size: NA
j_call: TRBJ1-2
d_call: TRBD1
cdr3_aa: CASSRARDRRDYGYTF
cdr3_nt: TGTGCCAGTTCCAGAGCCCGGGACAGGAGAGACTATGGCTACACCTTC

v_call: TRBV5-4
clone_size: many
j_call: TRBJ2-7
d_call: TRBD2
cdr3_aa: CASSLPSGAPIYEQYF
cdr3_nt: TGTGCCAGCAGCTTGCCTAGCGGGGCCCCGATCTACGAGCAGTACTTC

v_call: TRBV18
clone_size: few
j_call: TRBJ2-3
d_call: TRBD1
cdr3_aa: CASSPPRQGAYTQYF
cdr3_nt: TGTGCCAGCTCACCACCGAGACAGGGGGCATATACGCAGTATTTT

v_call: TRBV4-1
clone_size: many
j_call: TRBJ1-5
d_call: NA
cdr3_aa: CASSQHSQNQPQHF
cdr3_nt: TGCGCCAGCAGCCAACATTCCCAAAATCAGCCCCAGCATTTT

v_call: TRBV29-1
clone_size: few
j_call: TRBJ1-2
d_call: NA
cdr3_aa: CSVVKGLEKGYTF
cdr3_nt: TGCAGCGTTGTGAAGGGGCTCGAAAAAGGCTACACCTTC

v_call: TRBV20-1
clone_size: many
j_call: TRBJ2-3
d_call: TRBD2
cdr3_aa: CSARPTSGDWNTQYF
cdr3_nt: TGCAGTGCTAGGCCTACTAGCGGGGATTGGAATACGCAGTATTTT

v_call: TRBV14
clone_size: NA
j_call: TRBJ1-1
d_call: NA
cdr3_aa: CASSQVLNTVAFF
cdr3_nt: TGTGCCAGCAGCCAAGTGCTGAACACTGTAGCTTTCTTT

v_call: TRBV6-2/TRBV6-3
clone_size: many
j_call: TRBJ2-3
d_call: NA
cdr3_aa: CASSYSPRNWRTDTQYF
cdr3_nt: TGTGCCAGCAGTTACTCGCCGAGGAATTGGCGCACAGATACGCAGTATTTT

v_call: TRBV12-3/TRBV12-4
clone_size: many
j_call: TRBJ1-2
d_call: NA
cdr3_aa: CASMGDGYTF
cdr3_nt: TGTGCCAGCATGGGGGATGGCTACACCTTC

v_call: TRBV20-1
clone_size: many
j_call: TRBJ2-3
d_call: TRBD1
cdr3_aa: CSARDYRGRPDTQYF
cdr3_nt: TGCAGTGCTAGAGATTATAGGGGGCGCCCAGATACGCAGTATTTT

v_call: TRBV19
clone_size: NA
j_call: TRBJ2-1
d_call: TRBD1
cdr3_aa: CASSPTGTGYNEQFF
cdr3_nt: TGTGCCAGTAGTCCAACCGGGACAGGGTACAATGAGCAGTTCTTC

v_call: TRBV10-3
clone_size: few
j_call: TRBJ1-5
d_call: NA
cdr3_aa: CAISVGAELNQPQHF
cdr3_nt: TGTGCCATCAGTGTTGGGGCAGAACTTAATCAGCCCCAGCATTTT

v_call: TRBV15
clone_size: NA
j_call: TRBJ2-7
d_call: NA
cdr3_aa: CATSRVTAGEQYF
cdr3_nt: TGTGCCACCAGCAGAGTAACAGCCGGCGAGCAGTACTTC

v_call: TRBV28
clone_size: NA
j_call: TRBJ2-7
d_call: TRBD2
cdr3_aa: CASCLRSGRAAEQYF
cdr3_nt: TGTGCCAGCTGTCTACGTAGCGGGAGGGCGGCCGAGCAGTACTTC

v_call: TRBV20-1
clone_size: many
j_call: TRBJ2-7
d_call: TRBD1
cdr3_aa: CSAPRGLEQYF
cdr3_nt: TGCAGTGCTCCAAGGGGGCTCGAGCAGTACTTC

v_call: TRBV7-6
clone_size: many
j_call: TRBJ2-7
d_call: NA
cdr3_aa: CASSLAPGSSYEQYF
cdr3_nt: TGTGCCAGCAGCTTAGCTCCTGGAAGCTCCTACGAGCAGTACTTC

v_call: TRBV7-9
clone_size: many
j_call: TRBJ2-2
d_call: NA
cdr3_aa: CASSTLGQSNTGELFF
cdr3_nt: TGTGCCAGCAGCACATTGGGGCAGTCGAACACCGGGGAGCTGTTTTTT

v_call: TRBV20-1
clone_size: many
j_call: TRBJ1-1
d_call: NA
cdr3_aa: CSARDQAAGTLAEAFF
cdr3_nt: TGCAGTGCTAGAGATCAGGCGGCAGGAACACTGGCTGAAGCTTTCTTT

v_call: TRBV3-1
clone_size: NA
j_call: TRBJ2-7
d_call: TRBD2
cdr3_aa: CASRGLAGAHSYEQYF
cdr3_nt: TGTGCCAGCAGAGGACTAGCGGGGGCCCACTCCTACGAGCAGTACTTC

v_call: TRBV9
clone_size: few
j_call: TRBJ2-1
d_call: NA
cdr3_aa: CASSPRGAESSYNEQFF
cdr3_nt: TGTGCCAGCAGCCCCCGTGGGGCCGAGAGCTCCTACAATGAGCAGTTCTTC

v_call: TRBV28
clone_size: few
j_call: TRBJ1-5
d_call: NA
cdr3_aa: CASNPGTPNQPQHF
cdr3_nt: TGTGCCAGCAACCCCGGGACACCAAATCAGCCCCAGCATTTT

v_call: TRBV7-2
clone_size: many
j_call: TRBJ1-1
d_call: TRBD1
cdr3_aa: CASTGGLGTEAFF
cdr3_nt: TGTGCCAGCACAGGGGGACTGGGCACTGAAGCTTTCTTT

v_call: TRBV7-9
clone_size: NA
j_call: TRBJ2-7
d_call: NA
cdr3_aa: CASSPLVTYEQYF
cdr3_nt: TGTGCCAGCAGCCCCCTGGTCACCTACGAGCAGTACTTC

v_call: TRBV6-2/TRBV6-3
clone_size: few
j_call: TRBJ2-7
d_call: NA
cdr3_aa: CASRSGTYEQYF
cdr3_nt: TGTGCCAGCAGGTCTGGAACCTACGAGCAGTACTTC

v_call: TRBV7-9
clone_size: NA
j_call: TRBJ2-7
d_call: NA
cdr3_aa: CASSPRGAGEQYF
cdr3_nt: TGTGCCAGCAGCCCCCGGGGGGCGGGCGAGCAGTACTTC